Following are 22 T cell receptor beta chains from one sample sequenced in a study of cytomegalovirus exposure and HLA in healthy donors. Vbeta (60) and Jbeta (13) primers were used in the PCR. Sequencing used immunoSEQ multiplex PCR; TCRdb keeps in-frame clones, though not all of them. The sample contains a few hundred thousand clones, 85% to 90% of which appear only once. Sequenced input: PBMCs. The receptors here all came from a woman younger than 35 in good health and CMV-seronegative.

The chain carries TRBV5-1 and TRBJ2-4, with D tentatively TRBD1 (5 bases). Germline V gives CDR1 SGHRS, CDR2 YFSETQ. There are 13 residues in the CDR3. The V and J ends lost 3 bases and 4 bases respectively, with 8 bases between them. The DNA of the CDR3 is TGCGCCAGCAGCTCGACAGCTAAAAACATTCAGTACTTC. Its translation is CASSSTAKNIQYF.

The CDR3 is CASKNLGQGNSPLHF. As DNA, the CDR3 is TGTGCCAGCAAGAATTTAGGACAGGGGAATTCACCCCTCCACTTT. This chain uses TRBV2 with TRBJ1-6; 9 bases align to TRBD1. V shed 7 bases, J shed 7 bases, and the junction held 8 bases outside the gene matches. Per germline, CDR1 SNHLY and CDR2 FYNNEI. There are 15 residues in the CDR3.

The rearrangement joins TRBV9 to TRBJ1-2, with 8 positions matching TRBD1. CDR1 and CDR2 from the germline V gene are SGDLS and YYNGEE. The CDR3 runs 16 residues. The junction had 15 bases not matched to a gene; V was cut back by 3 bases and J by 8 bases. The CDR3 region is CASSEGPGQDLLGYTF. The CDR3 DNA sequence: TGTGCCAGCAGCGAGGGGCCGGGACAGGATCTCTTGGGCTACACCTTC.

The V gene is TRBV7-3, the J gene TRBJ2-1; D is unresolved. The CDR3 runs to 13 residues. Trimming took off 5 bases at V and 7 bases at J, with 12 bases between the two ends. Germline V lookup: CDR1 SGHTA, CDR2 FQGTGA. This CDR3 is CASSKLRSNEQFF. For the CDR3, the DNA is TGTGCCAGCAGCAAACTCCGGTCTAATGAGCAGTTCTTC.

The genes are TRBV27 and TRBJ2-7; perhaps TRBD1 as D (6 bases). Germline V lookup: CDR1 MNHEY, CDR2 SMNVEV (reference sequence). V shed 4 bases and J shed 4 bases, with 17 bases lying between them. The CDR3 is 15 residues long. For the CDR3, the DNA is TGTGCCAGCAGTTCCCGGGACACGCCACTGTACGAGCAGTACTTC. It translates to CASSSRDTPLYEQYF.

The chain combines TRBV18 with TRBJ1-1, with TRBD1 matching over 10 bases. CDR1 and CDR2 (germline): KGHSH, LQKENI. V dropped 6 bases and J dropped 1; count of bases not matched to a gene: 5. The CDR3 extends over 15 amino acids. The DNA for the CDR3 is TGTGCCAGCTCCCCGGACAGGGGGGGGAACACTGAAGCTTTCTTT. The encoded protein is CASSPDRGGNTEAFF.

The chain recombines TRBV2 with TRBJ2-7, with 9 nucleotides matching TRBD2. Trimming at V came to 2 bases and at J to 3 bases, leaving 5 bases not matched to a gene. This CDR3 is built from 15 residues. Germline CDR1 and CDR2: SNHLY and FYNNEI. The CDR3 nucleotides read TGTGCCAGCAGTGAAAAGGTGACTAGCGGCTACGAGCAGTACTTC. As protein: CASSEKVTSGYEQYF.

This sequence joins TRBV7-2 and TRBJ2-5, with D unresolved. The better agreement between TRBJ2-7 and the DNA end casts doubt on the J call. There are 12 residues in the CDR3. Germline assignment: CDR1 SGHTA and CDR2 FQGNSA. The CDR3 DNA reads TGTGCCAGCAGCCCAATGGGCTACGAGCAGTACTTC. It is translated as CASSPMGYEQYF.

The chain joins TRBV4-1 to TRBJ1-1, with TRBD1 identical over 7 bases. V gave up 2 bases and J gave up 5 bases; unmatched junction bases: 8. CDR3 length: 15 amino acids. The germline V gene has CDR1 MGHRA and CDR2 YSYEKL. The DNA for the CDR3 is TGCGCCAGCAGCCAACAAGGACAGGTGATGACTGAAGCTTTCTTT. Its translation is CASSQQGQVMTEAFF.

This chain links TRBV9 with TRBJ2-1, with D maybe TRBD1 (6 bases). The germline V and J ends were trimmed by 3 bases and 2 bases, with 30 bases remaining between them. Germline CDR1 reads SGDLS; CDR2 reads YYNGEE. The CDR3 length is 21 residues. The CDR3 nucleotides are TGTGCCAGCAGCGCACGAGCGGACACAGGGATGTGGAGAACAACCTACAATGAGCAGTTCTTC. Translating gives CASSARADTGMWRTTYNEQFF.

The J gene is TRBJ1-5, the V gene TRBV4-2; perhaps TRBD1 as D (5 bases). V lost 0 bases, J lost 11 bases, and 20 bases lay in between. The CDR3 contains 16 residues. Germline V CDR1 and CDR2: LGHNA, YNFKEQ. This chain's CDR3 is CASSQDRSQGIWAQHF. The CDR3 DNA follows: TGTGCCAGCAGCCAAGATAGAAGCCAGGGTATCTGGGCCCAGCATTTT.

The chain is built from TRBV29-1 and TRBJ1-1; 7 nucleotides agree with TRBD1. CDR1 is SQVTM, CDR2 ANQGSEA, per germline. The length of the CDR3 is 16 residues. Trimming removed 5 bases from V and 4 bases from J; junction bases left unmatched: 16. CDR3 bases: TGCAGCGTTTGTAGGGGGCAGGGAAGGGGAAGCACTGAAGCTTTCTTT. Amino acids: CSVCRGQGRGSTEAFF.

This chain connects TRBV19 to TRBJ1-6, with D perhaps matching TRBD1 (5 bases). This CDR3 region has 14 residues. V shed 5 bases and J shed 7 bases, with 12 bases lying between them. The germline V gene encodes CDR1 LNHDA and CDR2 SQIVND (reference sequence). CDR3 DNA: TGTGCCAGTAGTCAGACAGTCTCGAATTCACCCCTCCACTTT. Its translation is CASSQTVSNSPLHF.

This chain joins TRBV10-1 and TRBJ2-3; D unclear. The V end lost 3 bases, the J end lost 6 bases, and 13 bases lay between the germline ends. The CDR3 totals 14 residues. Germline V gene sequence: CDR1 WNHNN, CDR2 SYGVQD (reference sequence). In DNA, the CDR3 is TGCGCCAGCAGTGAAATGGTGGAGCTGGATACGCAGTATTTT. Residues: CASSEMVELDTQYF.

Only one count was recorded for this clone. The chain is built from TRBV15 and TRBJ1-2; TRBD1 aligns across 11 bases. This CDR3 spans 17 amino acids. J lost 0 bases, V lost 5 bases, and 8 bases had no gene match. Per the germline V gene, CDR1 is LNHNV and CDR2 is YYDKDF (reference sequence). The CDR3 is CATSDRTGGRANYGYTF. The CDR3 DNA reads as TGTGCCACCAGCGATAGGACAGGGGGCCGAGCTAACTATGGCTACACCTTC.

The gene calls are TRBV7-2 and TRBJ2-1; 12 nucleotides match TRBD2. Trimming took 0 bases from V and 12 from J; bases not matched to a gene: 9. The germline gives CDR1 SGHTA, CDR2 FQGNSA. The CDR3 is 16 residues long. CDR3 sequence (DNA): TGTGCCAGCAGCTTAGCGGAGCTAGCGGGGGGGAGTCGGCAGTTCTTC. Residues: CASSLAELAGGSRQFF.

CDR3 nucleotides: TGCGCCAGCAGCCAGACTCGACGTGACGCTTTCTTT. It codes for CASSQTRRDAFF. J is TRBJ1-1 and V is TRBV5-1; the D is unclear. V shed 4 bases and J shed 11 bases, with 15 bases lying between them. The CDR3 spans 12 residues. The germline V gene has CDR1 SGHRS and CDR2 YFSETQ.

This chain uses TRBV19 with TRBJ1-2; no definite D call. Germline lookup yields CDR1 LNHDA and CDR2 SQIVND (reference sequence). This CDR3 region has 14 residues. V was shortened by 1 base and J by 4 bases, with 10 bases between the two germline ends. The CDR3 region has the DNA TGTGCCAGTAGTATAGTCCGGGAGACCTATGGCTACACCTTC. Translating gives CASSIVRETYGYTF.

This clone appeared once. The chain couples TRBV9 to TRBJ2-1; 12 bases are shared with TRBD2. This CDR3 has 15 amino acids. CDR1 and CDR2 (germline): SGDLS, YYNGEE. Trimming cost V 4 bases and J 10 bases; bases outside gene matches: 9. CDR3 DNA: TGTGCCAGCAGCATTACTAGCGGGGGGTCCTTCGAGCAGTTCTTC. Its translation: CASSITSGGSFEQFF. Full variable domain (outside the CDR3, taken from reference TRBV9 and TRBJ2-1): DSGVTQTPKHLITATGQRVTLRCSPRSGDLSVYWYQQSLDQGLQFLIQYYNGEERAKGNILERFSAQQFPDLHSELNLSSLELGDSALYFCASSITSGGSFEQFFGPGTRLTVL.

The chain has TRBV19 and TRBJ2-7, with TRBD2 identical over 10 bases. V was pared by 4 bases and J by 3 bases, with 6 bases of the junction left unmatched. From germline, CDR1 is LNHDA and CDR2 SQIVND (reference sequence). This CDR3 spans 15 amino acids. The CDR3 protein is CASSKAGTSVYEQYF. CDR3 in DNA: TGTGCCAGTAGTAAAGCCGGGACTAGCGTCTACGAGCAGTACTTC.

The CDR3 bases are TGTGCCAGCTGGGGGGTGCGTGACGGCTACACCTTC. This gives the protein CASWGVRDGYTF. This chain connects TRBV6-1 to TRBJ1-2; maybe TRBD1 (5 bases). In germline, CDR1 is MNHNS, CDR2 SASEGT. The CDR3 runs to 12 residues. V was clipped by 8 bases and J by 8 bases, with 15 bases between them.

The chain combines TRBV5-1 with TRBJ1-1, with D unresolved. V gave up 9 bases and J gave up 1 base, with 13 bases separating them. CDR1 and CDR2 from the germline V gene are SGHRS and YFSETQ. This CDR3 is 13 amino acids long. CDR3 DNA: TGCGCCACCAGGACGGAGGGGAACACTGAAGCTTTCTTT. This gives the protein CATRTEGNTEAFF.